These 11 T cell receptor beta chains originate from one sample sequenced in a study of blood T cell repertoires in COVID-19. The protocol was immunoSEQ multiplex PCR, while the TCRdb copy is restricted to in-frame clones and leaves out a portion. The table lists a few hundred thousand clones, 65% to 90% of them singletons. The sequencing sample was made of peripheral blood. These receptors all stem from a man in his fifties or sixties with active or convalescent COVID-19.

This rearrangement joins TRBV3-1 (or the pseudogene TRBV3-2) to TRBJ1-2, with a weak D call TRBD1 (5 bases). Trimming shortened V by 2 bases and J by 8 bases, and 9 bases separated the two germline ends. Germline V gives CDR1 LGHDT, CDR2 YNNKEL (reference sequence). This CDR3 is 12 amino acids long. The CDR3 protein is CASSQTGDGYTF. In nucleotides, the CDR3 is TGTGCCAGCAGCCAAACGGGGGACGGCTACACCTTC.

The chain combines TRBV4-3 with TRBJ2-7; 10 bases align to TRBD1. The CDR3 covers 18 residues. Germline CDR1 reads LGHNA; CDR2 reads YSLEER. After removal of 0 bases from V and 0 bases from J, the junction contained 8 bases not matched to a gene. For the CDR3, the DNA is TGCGCCAGCAGCCAAGACGGCCCGGGGGACAGGGGCTCCTACGAGCAGTACTTC. Translation: CASSQDGPGDRGSYEQYF.

V gene TRBV28 combines with J gene TRBJ2-5; 7 bases map to TRBD2. Unmatched junction bases numbered 2, after V lost 3 bases and J lost 1 base. Germline V gives CDR1 MDHEN, CDR2 SYDVKM. The length of the CDR3 is 14 residues. In DNA, the CDR3 is TGTGCCAGCAGTTTGGGGGGGGGCCAAGAGACCCAGTACTTC. Encoded protein: CASSLGGGQETQYF.

A single count supports this clone. The chain combines TRBV6-5 with TRBJ2-3, with D perhaps TRBD1 (6 bases). Germline V gene lookup returns CDR1 MNHEY and CDR2 SVGAGI. Trimming removed 0 bases from V and 0 bases from J, with 10 bases in between. The CDR3 has 16 residues. The CDR3 nucleotides read TGTGCCAGCAGTTACTCGGGGGCAGGGAGCACAGATACGCAGTATTTT. This translates into CASSYSGAGSTDTQYF.

V gene TRBV4-3 combines with J gene TRBJ2-7, with a weak D call TRBD2 (5 bases). Trimming pared 4 bases from V and 3 bases from J, leaving 16 bases between. The CDR3 has 15 residues. CDR1 is LGHNA, CDR2 YSLEER, per germline. The CDR3 reads CASSPGVGIGYEQYF. The DNA of the CDR3 is TGCGCCAGCAGCCCCGGGGTGGGGATTGGCTACGAGCAGTACTTC.

V usage is TRBV5-6 and J usage is TRBJ2-5, with D hard to call. The CDR3 contains 12 residues. The V and J ends lost 7 bases and 11 bases respectively, with 18 bases between them. CDR1 and CDR2 (germline): SGHDT, YYEEEE. The CDR3 DNA is TGTGCCAGCTCTCTGAGAGGCATTACTCAGTACTTC. It encodes CASSLRGITQYF.

The gene calls are TRBV7-9 and TRBJ1-3; possible D gene TRBD1, 6 bases. This CDR3 is 17 amino acids long. Trimming pared 5 bases from V and 4 bases from J, leaving 21 bases between. Germline CDR1 reads SEHNR; CDR2 reads FQNEAQ (reference sequence). CDR3 in DNA: TGTGCCAGCAGCCCAATCTACAGGGCTCTCCGGGGAAACACCATATATTTT. It is translated as CASSPIYRALRGNTIYF.

This clone was seen a single time. The V and J genes are TRBV15 and TRBJ1-3, with TRBD1 as a possible D gene (6 bases). V lost 1 base and J 2 bases, leaving 12 bases between the germline ends. This CDR3 region has 16 residues. Per the germline V gene, CDR1 is LNHNV and CDR2 is YYDKDF (reference sequence). The CDR3 spells CATSRGGLSAGNTIYF. The DNA of the CDR3 is TGTGCCACCAGCAGAGGGGGGCTCAGCGCTGGAAACACCATATATTTT.

The chain combines TRBV7-2 with TRBJ1-2, with D uncertain. This CDR3 is 15 amino acids long. V lost 3 bases to trimming and J lost 2 bases, with 13 bases between them. Germline V gene sequence: CDR1 SGHTA, CDR2 FQGNSA. The CDR3 protein is CASSFAKLRNYGYTF. The DNA for the CDR3 is TGTGCCAGCAGCTTTGCTAAGCTGCGGAACTATGGCTACACCTTC.

A single count supports this clone. The chain combines TRBV20-1 with TRBJ2-1; D perhaps matches TRBD2 (6 bases). Trimming pared 3 bases from V and 0 bases from J, leaving 15 bases between. The CDR3 extends over 16 amino acids. Germline V gene sequence: CDR1 DFQATT, CDR2 SNEGSKA (reference sequence). The CDR3, as DNA: TGCAGTGCTAGTCCCACGGGGCGGGGCTCCTACAATGAGCAGTTCTTC. As protein: CSASPTGRGSYNEQFF.

The chain carries TRBV7-3 and TRBJ2-2; D is uncertain. Germline values: CDR1 SGHTA, CDR2 FQGTGA. V dropped 1 base and J dropped 5 bases, with 8 bases sitting between them. This CDR3 has 14 residues. The DNA for the CDR3 is TGTGCCAGCAGCTTAAGTCGAGAAACCGGGGAGCTGTTTTTT. It translates to CASSLSRETGELFF. Full variable domain (outside the CDR3, taken from reference TRBV7-3 and TRBJ2-2): GAGVSQTPSNKVTEKGKYVELRCDPISGHTALYWYRQSLGQGPEFLIYFQGTGAADDSGLPNDRFFAVRPEGSVSTLKIQRTERGDSAVYLCASSLSRETGELFFGEGSRLTVL.